The 27 T cell receptor beta chains given below trace back to one sample, sequenced in a study of T-cell reconstitution after alpha-beta-depleted transplantation in children. Unique molecular identifiers were incorporated when the TCRbeta library was constructed. TCRdb processed the PCR reads anew with MiXCR; each CDR3 protein has one entry. The top ten clones hold around 30% of a sample with roughly 48,000 distinct CDR3 sequences, approximately 6.1% of them seen once. Sequenced material: PBMCs, mostly from graft donor cells, taken 60 days after TCRalphabeta/CD19-depleted stem cell transplant. The receptors here all came from a female patient between 2 and 15 years old who had a stem cell transplant for aplastic anemia, so the T cells may come from the graft donor.

The table lists this clonotype with many counts. The V call is TRBV6-2 or TRBV6-3, the J call TRBJ1-1; the match to TRBD1 covers 8 bases. Germline-derived CDR1 and CDR2 are MNHEY and SVGEGT. CDR3 length equals 15 residues. The ends lost 7 bases at V and 0 bases at J; junction bases unmatched: 7. CDR3 coding DNA: TGTGCCAGCAAGGAGCAGGGGGCTATGAACACTGAAGCTTTCTTT. Its protein is CASKEQGAMNTEAFF.

This clonotype was seen at least ten times. CDR3 in DNA: TGTGCCAGCACCTCGGGACTAGCGGGAGACCCTCCAGATACGCAGTATTTT. Translation: CASTSGLAGDPPDTQYF. J is TRBJ2-3 and V is TRBV13; 14 nucleotides match TRBD2. The CDR3 contains 17 residues. Per the germline V gene, CDR1 is PRHDT and CDR2 is FYEKMQ (reference sequence). The J segment lost 4 bases and the V segment lost 7 bases, leaving 10 bases of the junction unmatched.

This clonotype was detected ten times or more. This chain links TRBV5-1 with TRBJ2-7; no firm D call. Per germline, CDR1 SGHRS and CDR2 YFSETQ. The CDR3 totals 13 residues. V was trimmed by 0 bases and J by 5 bases, leaving 9 bases between them. The CDR3 coding sequence is TGCGCCAGCAGCTTGGTTGGGGTGAACGAGCAGTACTTC. This gives the protein CASSLVGVNEQYF.

The sample holds many counts of this clonotype. The chain carries TRBV15 and TRBJ2-7, with TRBD2 matching 8 bases. The CDR3 consists of 16 residues. From germline, CDR1 is LNHNV and CDR2 YYDKDF (reference sequence). V lost 1 base to trimming and J lost 6 bases; unmatched junction nucleotides: 11. This chain's CDR3 is CATSRGRTSRWGEQYF. The CDR3 DNA is TGTGCCACCAGCAGAGGAAGGACTAGCCGGTGGGGCGAGCAGTACTTC.

This chain links TRBV12-3 or TRBV12-4 with TRBJ1-5, with 7 bases matching TRBD1. V shed 3 bases, J shed 1 base, and the junction held 6 bases outside the gene matches. This CDR3 is 16 amino acids long. The CDR3 sequence: CASSLGRGASNQPQHF. CDR3 DNA: TGTGCCAGCAGTTTGGGCAGGGGGGCGAGCAATCAGCCCCAGCATTTT.

This clonotype occurred many times. This sequence joins TRBV6-5 and TRBJ2-7; the D gene is possibly TRBD1 (6 bases). This CDR3 has 14 amino acids. V dropped 5 bases and J dropped 5 bases, with 16 bases sitting between them. CDR1 MNHEY and CDR2 SVGAGI come from the germline V gene. The CDR3 region has the DNA TGTGCCAGCAGTCACAGACAGGTTGTGGACGAGCAGTACTTC. It encodes CASSHRQVVDEQYF.

This clonotype was detected ten times or more. This chain uses TRBV5-6 with TRBJ2-7; D ambiguous. Deletions cut 4 bases from V and 0 bases from J, with 14 bases between. From germline, CDR1 is SGHDT and CDR2 YYEEEE. The length of the CDR3 is 15 residues. CDR3 sequence: CASSVPTTDSYEQYF. The CDR3, as DNA: TGTGCCAGCAGCGTCCCCACGACTGACTCCTACGAGCAGTACTTC.

In its sample, this clonotype was seen many times. This chain joins TRBV4-2 and TRBJ2-1, with a weak D call TRBD2 (6 bases). With 1 base removed from V and 8 bases from J, the gap between germline ends came to 15 bases. This CDR3 has 15 amino acids. CDR1 and CDR2 from the germline V gene are LGHNA and YNFKEQ. This CDR3 is CASSQAVAREYEQFF. The CDR3 DNA is TGTGCCAGCAGCCAAGCGGTCGCGCGGGAATATGAGCAGTTCTTC.

This clonotype was observed at least ten times. The V gene is TRBV5-6, the J gene TRBJ2-1; D uncertain. From germline, CDR1 is SGHDT and CDR2 YYEEEE. Trimming pared 3 bases from V and 9 bases from J, leaving 13 bases between. The CDR3 has 13 amino acids. The CDR3: CASSSSGRVEQFF. The CDR3 DNA is TGTGCCAGCAGCTCGTCCGGTAGGGTTGAGCAGTTCTTC.

This clonotype has a count of ten or more. The V call is TRBV5-4, the J call TRBJ2-5; possibly TRBD1 or TRBD2 for D (6 bases each). V was shortened by 1 base and J by 4 bases, with 8 bases between the two germline ends. Germline values: CDR1 SGHNT, CDR2 YYREEE (reference sequence). The CDR3 is made up of 13 amino acids. CDR3 in amino acids: CASSLKGGETQYF. The CDR3 DNA follows: TGTGCCAGCAGCTTGAAGGGGGGAGAGACCCAGTACTTC.

Only a few counts were recorded for this clonotype. This chain links TRBV6-7 with TRBJ2-1; TRBD2 matches 7 bases. TRBV6-7 belongs to the ORF category, with a function that is uncertain. The length of the CDR3 is 15 residues. Losses at the gene ends were 6 bases for V and 6 bases for J; bases not matched to a gene: 11. CDR3 sequence (DNA): TGTGCCAGCAGACTAACTTGGGGGAGGGGCAATGAGCAGTTCTTC. As protein: CASRLTWGRGNEQFF.

This clonotype came up many times. The chain uses TRBV20-1 and TRBJ1-1, with D possibly matching TRBD1 (5 bases). This CDR3 has 13 residues. Germline V gene data show CDR1 as DFQATT and CDR2 as SNEGSKA (reference sequence). V lost 0 bases and J 7 bases, leaving 12 bases between the germline ends. CDR3 residues: CSARDGQVLEAFF. For the CDR3, the DNA is TGCAGTGCTAGAGATGGACAAGTCCTTGAAGCTTTCTTT.

CDR3 nucleotide sequence: TGTGCCATCAGTGAGGAGGGAGCATCCTATAATTCACCCCTCCACTTT. Its protein is CAISEEGASYNSPLHF. The rearrangement links TRBV10-3 to TRBJ1-6; D remains ambiguous. Looked up from germline, CDR1 is ENHRY and CDR2 is SYGVKD. V was clipped by 2 bases and J by 1 base, with 9 bases between them. The CDR3 extends over 16 amino acids.

This clonotype was counted at least ten times. This chain connects TRBV28 to TRBJ1-5; D is uncertain. Trimming shortened V by 5 bases and J by 3 bases, and 5 bases separated the two germline ends. Germline V gene sequence: CDR1 MDHEN, CDR2 SYDVKM. This CDR3 contains 12 residues. CDR3 in amino acids: CASSKPNQPQHF. DNA for the CDR3: TGTGCCAGCAGTAAACCCAATCAGCCCCAGCATTTT.

The chain recombines TRBV24-1 with TRBJ2-5; 13 nucleotides match TRBD2. Germline CDR1 reads KGHDR; CDR2 reads SFDVKD. J lost 5 bases, V lost 10 bases, and 3 bases had no gene match. The CDR3 totals 13 residues. CDR3 coding DNA: TGTGCCACGGCGGGACTAGCGGGGGAGACCCAGTACTTC. The encoded protein is CATAGLAGETQYF.

This clonotype was recorded many times. The genes are TRBV15 and TRBJ2-6, with D unresolved. The V and J ends lost 0 bases and 5 bases respectively, with 8 bases between them. This CDR3 has 15 amino acids. Germline V lookup: CDR1 LNHNV, CDR2 YYDKDF (reference sequence). The CDR3 DNA reads as TGTGCCACCAGCAGAGAGGCGCTCAGGGCCAACGTCCTGACTTTC. Its protein is CATSREALRANVLTF.

This clonotype was counted ten times or more. This chain connects TRBV5-1 to TRBJ2-2; 7 bases agree with TRBD1. Germline CDR1 is SGHRS and CDR2 is YFSETQ. The CDR3 loop spans 15 amino acids. V lost 1 base, J lost 3 bases, and 3 bases stayed unmatched. CDR3 coding DNA: TGCGCCAGCAGCTTGCTAGGGGGCGACACCGGGGAGCTGTTTTTT. This codes for CASSLLGGDTGELFF.

This clonotype was found many times. The J gene is TRBJ1-5, the V gene TRBV6-2 or TRBV6-3, with D uncertain. Germline values: CDR1 MNHEY, CDR2 SVGEGT. Trimming removed 0 bases at V and 4 bases at J, with 7 bases between. The CDR3 loop spans 14 amino acids. CDR3 loop: CASSYSSRNQPQHF. The CDR3 coding sequence is TGTGCCAGCAGTTACTCGAGTAGGAATCAGCCCCAGCATTTT.

The sample holds many counts of this clonotype. The chain employs TRBV12-3 or TRBV12-4 and TRBJ1-6; 7 nucleotides align to TRBD1. The J segment lost 0 bases and the V segment lost 2 bases, leaving 4 bases of the junction unmatched. This CDR3 comprises 17 residues. Written as DNA, the CDR3 is TGTGCCAGCAGTTTACGACAGGGACCCTCCTATAATTCACCCCTCCACTTT. Protein sequence: CASSLRQGPSYNSPLHF.

This clonotype was seen more than once but under ten times. The chain combines TRBV5-1 with TRBJ1-3, with 7 positions matching TRBD1. V was pared by 4 bases and J by 3 bases, with 10 bases of the junction left unmatched. This CDR3 spans 16 amino acids. Germline V gene data show CDR1 as SGHRS and CDR2 as YFSETQ. CDR3 sequence reads: CASSPLQGLSGNTIYF. In DNA, the CDR3 is TGCGCCAGCAGCCCCCTACAGGGGTTGAGTGGAAACACCATATATTTT.

This clonotype was seen a handful of times. The V gene is TRBV3-1, the J gene TRBJ2-7; D is perhaps TRBD2 (6 bases). The germline V gene has CDR1 LGHDT and CDR2 YNNKEL (reference sequence). The CDR3 has 14 residues. With 4 bases removed from V and 6 bases from J, the gap between germline ends came to 16 bases. CDR3 in amino acids: CASSPGTPGGEQYF. CDR3 nucleotides: TGTGCCAGCAGCCCCGGGACTCCCGGAGGCGAGCAGTACTTC.

The sample holds many counts of this clonotype. The chain combines TRBV10-3 with TRBJ2-2; 9 bases are a match to TRBD2. This CDR3 is built from 16 residues. CDR1 ENHRY and CDR2 SYGVKD come from the germline V gene. V was pared by 3 bases and J by 1 base, with 3 bases of the junction left unmatched. CDR3 in amino acids: CAISETSGWNTGELFF. The CDR3 DNA reads as TGTGCCATCAGTGAAACTAGCGGGTGGAACACCGGGGAGCTGTTTTTT.

This clonotype was found many times. The DNA of the CDR3 is TGTGCCAGCAGTTCGAGGACAGGTTACAATGAGCAGTTCTTC. This sequence encodes CASSSRTGYNEQFF. This chain joins TRBV6-5 and TRBJ2-1, with 7 bases matching TRBD1. Per the germline V gene, CDR1 is MNHEY and CDR2 is SVGAGI. CDR3 length equals 14 residues. V lost 4 bases and J lost 4; bases outside the gene matches: 4.

This clonotype was observed a few times. For the CDR3, the DNA is TGCAGTGCCGGACAGCCGAATCAGCCCCAGCATTTT. Protein product: CSAGQPNQPQHF. The chain uses TRBV20-1 and TRBJ1-5, with D maybe TRBD1 (6 bases). V lost 6 bases and J lost 4, with 10 bases in between. The CDR3 extends over 12 amino acids. Germline CDR1 is DFQATT and CDR2 is SNEGSKA (reference sequence).

This clonotype was seen many times. This chain connects TRBV29-1 to TRBJ2-3, with a possible D match to TRBD2 (6 bases). This CDR3 has 13 residues. With 5 bases removed from V and 2 bases from J, the gap between germline ends came to 11 bases. Germline V CDR1 and CDR2: SQVTM, ANQGSEA. This CDR3 reads CSVRRDLTDTQYF. The CDR3 DNA sequence: TGCAGCGTTAGGCGGGACCTCACAGATACGCAGTATTTT.

This clonotype was seen repeatedly, ten times or more. J is TRBJ2-1 and V is TRBV3-1; 7 bases fit TRBD2. V was clipped by 4 bases and J by 1 base; unmatched bases: 4. Germline assignment: CDR1 LGHDT and CDR2 YNNKEL (reference sequence). This CDR3 contains 15 residues. CDR3 residues: CASSLTAGSYNEQFF. CDR3 in DNA: TGTGCCAGCAGCCTAACAGCGGGGTCCTACAATGAGCAGTTCTTC.

In this sample, this clonotype turned up many times. The chain uses TRBV7-3 and TRBJ2-7; 12 bases fit TRBD2. CDR1 and CDR2 (germline): SGHTA, FQGTGA. The CDR3 has 16 residues. The junction had 10 bases not matched to a gene; V was cut back by 5 bases and J by 5 bases. CDR3 nucleotides: TGTGCCAGCAGCCTCAGGGGACTAGCGGGCCCTCACGAGCAGTACTTC. As protein: CASSLRGLAGPHEQYF. Variable domain in full (rest from reference TRBV7-3 and TRBJ2-7): GAGVSQTPSNKVTEKGKYVELRCDPISGHTALYWYRQSLGQGPEFLIYFQGTGAADDSGLPNDRFFAVRPEGSVSTLKIQRTERGDSAVYLCASSLRGLAGPHEQYFGPGTRLTVT.